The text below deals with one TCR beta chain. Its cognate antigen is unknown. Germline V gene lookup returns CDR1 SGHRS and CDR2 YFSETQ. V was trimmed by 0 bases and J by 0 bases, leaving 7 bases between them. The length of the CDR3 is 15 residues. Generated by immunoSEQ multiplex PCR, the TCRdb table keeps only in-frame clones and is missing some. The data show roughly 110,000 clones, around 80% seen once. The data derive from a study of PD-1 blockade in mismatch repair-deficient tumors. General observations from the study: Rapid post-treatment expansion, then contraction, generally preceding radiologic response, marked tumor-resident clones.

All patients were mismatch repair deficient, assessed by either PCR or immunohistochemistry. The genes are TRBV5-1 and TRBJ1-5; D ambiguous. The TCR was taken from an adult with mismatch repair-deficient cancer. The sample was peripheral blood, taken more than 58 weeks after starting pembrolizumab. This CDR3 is CASSLEGNSNQPQHF. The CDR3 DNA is TGCGCCAGCAGCTTGGAAGGGAATAGCAATCAGCCCCAGCATTTT. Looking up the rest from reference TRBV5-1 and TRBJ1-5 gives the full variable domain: KAGVTQTPRYLIKTRGQQVTLSCSPISGHRSVSWYQQTPGQGLQFLFEYFSETQRNKGNFPGRFSGRQFSNSRSEMNVSTLELGDSALYLCASSLEGNSNQPQHFGDGTRLSIL.